The 2 T cell receptor beta chains below were found in one sample sequenced in a study of blood T cell repertoires in COVID-19. TCRdb keeps only in-frame clones here, not all; method: immunoSEQ multiplex PCR. Of 150,000 to 200,000 clones in the sample, less than 85% were seen once. Source material: PBMCs or T cells enriched from blood (not recorded which). All receptors derive from a woman aged 60 to 75 with acute COVID-19.

The chain joins TRBV28 to TRBJ2-7, with TRBD2 identical over 7 bases. Germline V gene sequence: CDR1 MDHEN, CDR2 SYDVKM. The CDR3 loop spans 15 amino acids. J was trimmed by 4 bases and V by 7 bases; bases with no gene match: 13. The CDR3 spells CASTQLGAGTYEQYF. The CDR3 DNA follows: TGTGCCAGCACACAGCTTGGAGCGGGAACTTACGAGCAGTACTTC.

The rearrangement joins TRBV4-3 to TRBJ2-1, with 10 positions matching TRBD2. CDR1 LGHNA and CDR2 YSLEER come from the germline V gene. This CDR3 is 17 amino acids long. V shed 2 bases, J shed 2 bases, and the junction held 6 bases outside the gene matches. CDR3 DNA: TGCGCCAGCAGCCAAAAGACTAGCGGGTACACCTACAATGAGCAGTTCTTC. Amino acids: CASSQKTSGYTYNEQFF.